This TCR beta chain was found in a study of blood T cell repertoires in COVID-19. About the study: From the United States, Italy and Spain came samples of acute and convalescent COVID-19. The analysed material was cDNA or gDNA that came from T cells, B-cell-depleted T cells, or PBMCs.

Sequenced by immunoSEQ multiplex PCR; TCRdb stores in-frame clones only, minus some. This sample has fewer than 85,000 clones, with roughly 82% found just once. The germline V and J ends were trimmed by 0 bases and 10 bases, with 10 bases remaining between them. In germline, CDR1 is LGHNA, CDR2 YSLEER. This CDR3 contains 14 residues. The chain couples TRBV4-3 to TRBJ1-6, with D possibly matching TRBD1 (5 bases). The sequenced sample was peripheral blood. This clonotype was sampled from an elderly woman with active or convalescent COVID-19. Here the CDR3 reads CASSQDGRESPLHF. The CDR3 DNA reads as TGCGCCAGCAGCCAAGATGGCAGGGAATCACCCCTCCACTTT.